What follows are 10 T cell receptor beta chains derived from one specimen sequenced in a study of cytomegalovirus exposure and HLA in healthy donors. PCR amplification relied on 60 Vbeta primers (plus 13 Jbeta primers). The repertoire was sequenced with immunoSEQ multiplex PCR; TCRdb's copy has only in-frame clones and lacks some. Of around 99,000 clones listed, 73% are singletons. The specimen was PBMCs. These receptors were taken from a man in his forties or fifties in good health and CMV-seronegative.

V usage is TRBV6-1 and J usage is TRBJ2-7; D might be TRBD1 (5 bases). Germline V CDR1 and CDR2: MNHNS, SASEGT. The CDR3 consists of 14 residues. Trimming left V 10 bases short and J 2 bases short, with 18 bases between. The CDR3 is CATQRWGATYEQYF. The CDR3 DNA reads TGTGCCACTCAAAGATGGGGCGCAACCTACGAGCAGTACTTC.

The rearrangement uses TRBV5-1 and TRBJ2-3; 8 bases line up with TRBD2. Trimming took 1 base from V and 0 from J; bases not matched to a gene: 10. CDR3 length: 18 amino acids. From germline, CDR1 is SGHRS and CDR2 YFSETQ. The CDR3 spells CASSLKTSGAPSTDTQYF. The CDR3 DNA reads as TGCGCCAGCAGCTTGAAAACTAGCGGAGCGCCTAGCACAGATACGCAGTATTTT. Using reference TRBV5-1 and TRBJ2-3 for the parts outside the CDR3, the full variable domain is KAGVTQTPRYLIKTRGQQVTLSCSPISGHRSVSWYQQTPGQGLQFLFEYFSETQRNKGNFPGRFSGRQFSNSRSEMNVSTLELGDSALYLCASSLKTSGAPSTDTQYFGPGTRLTVL.

This clone has just a few counts. The J gene is TRBJ1-1, the V gene TRBV7-3; D may be TRBD1 (5 bases). The CDR3 extends over 13 amino acids. Trimming removed 6 bases at V and 2 bases at J, with 10 bases between. The germline V gene has CDR1 SGHTA and CDR2 FQGTGA. CDR3 DNA: TGTGCCAGCAGTGTAGACAGCAACACTGAAGCTTTCTTT. Translating gives CASSVDSNTEAFF.

The genes are TRBV4-1 and TRBJ2-1; perhaps TRBD1 as D (5 bases). Between the trimmed V and J ends, which lost 0 bases and 9 bases, there was a span of 15 bases. The CDR3 contains 15 residues. Germline V gene data show CDR1 as MGHRA and CDR2 as YSYEKL. The CDR3 sequence is CASSQDPGSLSEQFF. CDR3 DNA: TGCGCCAGCAGCCAAGACCCAGGGTCGCTAAGTGAGCAGTTCTTC.

The chain links TRBV27 to TRBJ1-1; D gene ambiguous. The CDR3 runs 11 residues. CDR1 MNHEY and CDR2 SMNVEV come from the germline V gene (reference sequence). The ends were cut back, 6 bases at V and 5 bases at J, with 7 bases in the middle. The CDR3: CASRGRTEAFF. The CDR3 nucleotides are TGTGCCAGCAGGGGGAGAACTGAAGCTTTCTTT.

This chain joins TRBV11-3 and TRBJ2-3; 16 positions agree with TRBD2. The CDR3 covers 18 residues. Germline CDR1 reads SGHNT; CDR2 reads YENEEA. The V segment lost 4 bases and the J segment 1 base; nucleotides outside the gene matches: 5. Here the CDR3 reads CASSSGTSGGAGTDTQYF. The CDR3 DNA sequence: TGTGCCAGCAGCTCCGGGACTAGCGGGGGGGCTGGCACAGATACGCAGTATTTT.

The CDR3 sequence: CASSDRDLDTQYF. CDR3 in DNA: TGTGCCAGCAGCGACCGGGACTTGGATACGCAGTATTTT. The chain uses TRBV13 and TRBJ2-3, with a possible D match to TRBD2 (6 bases). Germline CDR1 reads PRHDT; CDR2 reads FYEKMQ (reference sequence). Trimming cost V 5 bases and J 6 bases, with 12 bases left between them. This CDR3 comprises 13 residues.

This chain joins TRBV19 and TRBJ1-5; 8 positions match TRBD1. Losses at the gene ends were 5 bases for V and 3 bases for J; bases not matched to a gene: 9. The CDR3 sequence is 16 residues long. Germline CDR1 reads LNHDA; CDR2 reads SQIVND (reference sequence). Written as DNA, the CDR3 is TGTGCCAGTAGTCCCAGGACAGGGCCCTTCAATCAGCCCCAGCATTTT. Encoded protein: CASSPRTGPFNQPQHF. The variable domain in full, with the rest retrieved from reference TRBV19 and TRBJ1-5, is DGGITQSPKYLFRKEGQNVTLSCEQNLNHDAMYWYRQDPGQGLRLIYYSQIVNDFQKGDIAEGYSVSREKKESFPLTVTSAQKNPTAFYLCASSPRTGPFNQPQHFGDGTRLSIL.

The chain carries TRBV6-1 and TRBJ1-1; D ambiguous. CDR1 and CDR2 from the germline V gene are MNHNS and SASEGT. V shed 7 bases and J shed 1 base, with 10 bases lying between them. The CDR3 is 13 amino acids. CDR3 sequence: CASTMPRNTEAFF. In DNA form, the CDR3 reads TGTGCCAGCACCATGCCTAGGAACACTGAAGCTTTCTTT.

This CDR3 reads CASSLTARATDTQYF. The CDR3 DNA follows: TGTGCCAGCAGCTTAACGGCCAGGGCGACAGATACGCAGTATTTT. The rearrangement uses TRBV7-9 and TRBJ2-3; D might be TRBD1 (5 bases). The V end lost 2 bases, the J end lost 3 bases, and 12 bases lay between the germline ends. The CDR3 contains 15 residues. CDR1 and CDR2 from the germline V gene are SEHNR and FQNEAQ (reference sequence).